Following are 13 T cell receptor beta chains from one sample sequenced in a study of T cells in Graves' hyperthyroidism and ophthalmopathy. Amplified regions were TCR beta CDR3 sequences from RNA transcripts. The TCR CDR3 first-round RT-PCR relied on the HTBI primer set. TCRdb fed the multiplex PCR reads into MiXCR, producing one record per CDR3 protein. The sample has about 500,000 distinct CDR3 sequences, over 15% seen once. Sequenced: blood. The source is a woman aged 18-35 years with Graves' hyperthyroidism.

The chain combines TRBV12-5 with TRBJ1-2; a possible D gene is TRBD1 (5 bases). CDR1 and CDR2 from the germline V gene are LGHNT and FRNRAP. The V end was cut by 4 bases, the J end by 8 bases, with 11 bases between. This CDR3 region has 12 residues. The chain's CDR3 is CASGWGPKGYTF. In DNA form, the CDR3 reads TGTGCTAGTGGTTGGGGACCGAAGGGCTACACCTTC.

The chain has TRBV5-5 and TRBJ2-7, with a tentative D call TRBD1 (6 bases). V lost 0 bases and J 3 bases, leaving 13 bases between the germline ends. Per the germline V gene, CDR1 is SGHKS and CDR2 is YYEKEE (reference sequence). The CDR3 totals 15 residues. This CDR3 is CASSLDGTPFYEQYF. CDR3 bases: TGTGCCAGCAGCTTGGATGGGACACCCTTCTACGAGCAGTACTTC.

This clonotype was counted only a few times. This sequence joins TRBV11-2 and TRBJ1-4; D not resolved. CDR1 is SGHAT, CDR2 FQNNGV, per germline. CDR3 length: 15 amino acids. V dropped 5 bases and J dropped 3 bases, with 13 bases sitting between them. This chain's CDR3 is CASSPRAASNEKLFF. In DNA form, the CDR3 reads TGTGCCAGCAGCCCCCGGGCAGCCTCTAATGAAAAACTGTTTTTT. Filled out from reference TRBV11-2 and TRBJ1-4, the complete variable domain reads EAGVAQSPRYKIIEKRQSVAFWCNPISGHATLYWYQQILGQGPKLLIQFQNNGVVDDSQLPKDRFSAERLKGVDSTLKIQPAKLEDSAVYLCASSPRAASNEKLFFGSGTQLSVL.

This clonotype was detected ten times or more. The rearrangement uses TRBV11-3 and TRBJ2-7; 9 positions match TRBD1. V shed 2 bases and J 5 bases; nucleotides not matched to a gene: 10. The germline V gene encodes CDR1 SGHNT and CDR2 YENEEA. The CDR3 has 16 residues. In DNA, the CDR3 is TGTGCCAGCAGCTTACCCGGGACAGGGAATTACCACGAGCAGTACTTC. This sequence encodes CASSLPGTGNYHEQYF.

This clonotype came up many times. The CDR3 sequence: CASRTLLAGGGNEQFF. The CDR3 DNA reads as TGTGCCAGCAGGACCCTTCTAGCGGGAGGAGGAAATGAGCAGTTCTTC. The rearrangement links TRBV6-1 to TRBJ2-1; TRBD2 matches 11 bases. Germline CDR1 is MNHNS and CDR2 is SASEGT. Trimming cost V 6 bases and J 7 bases; bases outside gene matches: 11. There are 16 residues in the CDR3.

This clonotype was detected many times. The CDR3 DNA reads TGTGCCAGCAGCTCCCGAGTTAGCTTTCCCTACAATGAGCAGTTCTTC. It encodes CASSSRVSFPYNEQFF. The chain has TRBV11-2 and TRBJ2-1; no clear D gene. Trimming pared 4 bases from V and 2 bases from J, leaving 15 bases between. The CDR3 runs 16 residues. Germline loops: CDR1 SGHAT, CDR2 FQNNGV.

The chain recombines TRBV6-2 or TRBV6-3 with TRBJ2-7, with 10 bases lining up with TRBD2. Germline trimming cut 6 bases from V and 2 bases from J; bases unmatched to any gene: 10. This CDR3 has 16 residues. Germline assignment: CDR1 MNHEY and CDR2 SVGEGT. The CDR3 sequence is CASSSQTSGRTYEQYF. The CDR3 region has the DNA TGTGCCAGCAGCTCCCAGACTAGCGGGCGCACCTACGAGCAGTACTTC.

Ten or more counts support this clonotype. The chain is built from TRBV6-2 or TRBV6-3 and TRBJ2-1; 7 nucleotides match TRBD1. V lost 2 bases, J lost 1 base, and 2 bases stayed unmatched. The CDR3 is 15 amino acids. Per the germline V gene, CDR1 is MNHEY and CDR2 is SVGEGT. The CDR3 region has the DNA TGTGCCAGCAGTTACCTGGACAGGTCCTACAATGAGCAGTTCTTC. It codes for CASSYLDRSYNEQFF.

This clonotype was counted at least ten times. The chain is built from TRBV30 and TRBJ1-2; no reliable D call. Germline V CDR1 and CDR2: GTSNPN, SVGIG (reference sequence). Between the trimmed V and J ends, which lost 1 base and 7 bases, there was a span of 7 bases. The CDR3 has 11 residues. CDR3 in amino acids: CAWSGASGYTF. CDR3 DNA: TGTGCCTGGAGTGGGGCTTCTGGCTACACCTTC.

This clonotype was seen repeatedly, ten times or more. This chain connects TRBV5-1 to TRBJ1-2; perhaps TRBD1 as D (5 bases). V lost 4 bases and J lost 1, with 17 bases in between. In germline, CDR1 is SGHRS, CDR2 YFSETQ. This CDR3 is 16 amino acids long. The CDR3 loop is CASSPGGGGGNYGYTF. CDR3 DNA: TGCGCCAGCAGCCCAGGAGGTGGCGGGGGTAACTATGGCTACACCTTC.

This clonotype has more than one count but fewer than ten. This CDR3 is CASSPDRSRGGLFF. CDR3 bases: TGTGCCAGCAGCCCCGACAGGTCCCGCGGGGGACTGTTTTTT. This chain uses TRBV2 with TRBJ2-2, with D possibly matching TRBD2 (7 bases). Germline CDR1 reads SNHLY; CDR2 reads FYNNEI. The CDR3 consists of 14 residues. V was pared by 6 bases and J by 14 bases, with 22 bases between.

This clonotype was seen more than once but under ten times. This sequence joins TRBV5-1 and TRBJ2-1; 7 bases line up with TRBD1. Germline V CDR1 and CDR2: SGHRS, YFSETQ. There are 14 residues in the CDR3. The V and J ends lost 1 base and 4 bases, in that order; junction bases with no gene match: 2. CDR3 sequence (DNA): TGCGCCAGCAGCTTGCGGGACAGTTACAATGAGCAGTTCTTC. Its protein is CASSLRDSYNEQFF.

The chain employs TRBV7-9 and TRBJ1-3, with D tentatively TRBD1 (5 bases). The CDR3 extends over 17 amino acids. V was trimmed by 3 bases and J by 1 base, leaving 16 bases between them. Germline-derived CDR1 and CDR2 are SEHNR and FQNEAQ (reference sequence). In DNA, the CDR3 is TGTGCCAGCAGCTTTGGCAGAGGGGTAGAGTCTGGAAACACCATATATTTT. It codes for CASSFGRGVESGNTIYF.